A selection of T cell receptor beta chains follows, all from one sample in a study of OX40 agonist ivuxolimab in advanced cancers. Here immunoSEQ multiplex PCR was the method, and the copy in TCRdb shows in-frame clones only, minus some. This sample has tens of thousands of clones; 80% to 90% occur once, and the top ten carry 13% to 15%. The sequenced sample was CD4+ or CD8+ T cells sorted from blood, obtained in a trial of the OX40 agonist ivuxolimab. These receptors were obtained from an adult with an advanced solid tumor such as melanoma, head and neck, liver or kidney cancer. Each CDR3 is given with its conserved first and last residue. The order of the fields is V gene, J gene, CDR3 protein.

V gene: TRBV27
J gene: TRBJ2-7
CDR3 protein: CASSPLGTGRSYEQYF

V gene: TRBV7-2
J gene: TRBJ2-1
CDR3 protein: CASSSGAYNEQFF

V gene: TRBV27
J gene: TRBJ1-5
CDR3 protein: CASSLQGSNQPQHF

V gene: TRBV5-1
J gene: TRBJ2-3
CDR3 protein: CASSWGISNTDTQYF

V gene: TRBV27
J gene: TRBJ2-7
CDR3 protein: CASGGLTDYEQYF

V gene: TRBV27
J gene: TRBJ2-7
CDR3 protein: CASSSGTFGVSEQYF

V gene: TRBV5-5
J gene: TRBJ2-5
CDR3 protein: CASSSTGGQETQYF

V gene: TRBV7-9
J gene: TRBJ2-2
CDR3 protein: CASSLAPSLVAGELFF

V gene: TRBV18
J gene: TRBJ2-7
CDR3 protein: CASSPRTETSSYEQYF

V gene: TRBV2
J gene: TRBJ1-4
CDR3 protein: CASYRVGEKLFF

V gene: TRBV10-3
J gene: TRBJ2-7
CDR3 protein: CAINLRQGEVYEQYF

V gene: TRBV13
J gene: TRBJ1-1
CDR3 protein: CASSFGVDTEAFF

V gene: TRBV5-1
J gene: TRBJ2-7
CDR3 protein: CASSLDWGNDEQYF

V gene: TRBV29-1
J gene: TRBJ2-4
CDR3 protein: CSVNSGQGGSKNIQYF

V gene: TRBV18
J gene: TRBJ1-1
CDR3 protein: CASSPHRGRLNTEAFF

V gene: TRBV5-6
J gene: TRBJ2-3
CDR3 protein: CASSHTPRVSAQYF

V gene: TRBV7-9
J gene: TRBJ2-1
CDR3 protein: CASSPGGDEQFF

V gene: TRBV5-1
J gene: TRBJ2-1
CDR3 protein: CASSLVGGAYNEQFF

V gene: TRBV18
J gene: TRBJ2-7
CDR3 protein: CASSLNRVGAYEQYF

V gene: TRBV4-1
J gene: TRBJ2-7
CDR3 protein: CASSQVGRGSYEQYF

V gene: TRBV27
J gene: TRBJ2-1
CDR3 protein: CASSWRSGYNEQFF

V gene: TRBV28
J gene: TRBJ2-1
CDR3 protein: CASSFREEQFF

V gene: TRBV6-5
J gene: TRBJ1-1
CDR3 protein: CASRPTGTLAEAFF

V gene: TRBV14
J gene: TRBJ2-1
CDR3 protein: CASSQRPLYNEQFF

V gene: TRBV7-9
J gene: TRBJ2-7
CDR3 protein: CASSLVGGIEQYF

V gene: TRBV19
J gene: TRBJ1-1
CDR3 protein: CASSSPRVNTEAFF

V gene: TRBV5-6
J gene: TRBJ2-7
CDR3 protein: CASSQKREPPYEQYF

V gene: TRBV7-9
J gene: TRBJ2-1
CDR3 protein: CASSPDSYNEQFF

V gene: TRBV27
J gene: TRBJ2-7
CDR3 protein: CASSPLSGERLQYF

V gene: TRBV27
J gene: TRBJ2-7
CDR3 protein: CASGAGDGISYEQYF

V gene: TRBV10-3
J gene: TRBJ1-1
CDR3 protein: CAISARDGQGDTEAFF

V gene: TRBV7-6
J gene: TRBJ2-5
CDR3 protein: CASSLVNQETQYF

V gene: TRBV5-6
J gene: TRBJ1-2
CDR3 protein: CASSLSSTNYGYTF

V gene: TRBV7-9
J gene: TRBJ1-1
CDR3 protein: CASSLGEREAFF

V gene: TRBV12-5
J gene: TRBJ2-3
CDR3 protein: CASGWDYRADTQYF

V gene: TRBV5-1
J gene: TRBJ2-5
CDR3 protein: CASSFNPRGETQYF

V gene: TRBV11-2
J gene: TRBJ2-5
CDR3 protein: CASRRLAGGQETQYF

V gene: TRBV4-1
J gene: TRBJ2-7
CDR3 protein: CASSQAVWGSYEQYF

V gene: TRBV6-5
J gene: TRBJ2-7
CDR3 protein: CASSYSRGLGEQYF

V gene: TRBV4-1
J gene: TRBJ2-1
CDR3 protein: CASSRGYNEQFF

V gene: TRBV15
J gene: TRBJ2-7
CDR3 protein: CATSRGLAGTYKQYF

V gene: TRBV28
J gene: TRBJ1-1
CDR3 protein: CASVRGPTEAFF

V gene: TRBV7-9
J gene: TRBJ2-5
CDR3 protein: CASRWGTGGEETQYF

V gene: TRBV27
J gene: TRBJ2-3
CDR3 protein: CASSFTSRSTDTQYF

V gene: TRBV9
J gene: TRBJ2-7
CDR3 protein: CASSPGGRMTSGVYEQYF

V gene: TRBV6-6
J gene: TRBJ1-1
CDR3 protein: CASSLLNPDTEAFF

V gene: TRBV5-6
J gene: TRBJ2-7
CDR3 protein: CASSSRERGEQYF

V gene: TRBV7-6
J gene: TRBJ2-3
CDR3 protein: CASTLGQASTDTQYF

V gene: TRBV9
J gene: TRBJ2-1
CDR3 protein: CASSVRTSGNEQFF

V gene: TRBV2
J gene: TRBJ2-1
CDR3 protein: CASLGQGRQFF

V gene: TRBV5-4
J gene: TRBJ1-6
CDR3 protein: CASWSGIDSPLHF

V gene: TRBV27
J gene: TRBJ2-2
CDR3 protein: CASSPPYTGDTGELFF

V gene: TRBV2
J gene: TRBJ1-2
CDR3 protein: CASSGNINYGYTF

V gene: TRBV23-1
J gene: TRBJ2-5
CDR3 protein: CASSQSEVRGQAETQYF

V gene: TRBV9
J gene: TRBJ1-4
CDR3 protein: CASSASSGTELFF

V gene: TRBV19
J gene: TRBJ2-7
CDR3 protein: CASTAGVLDEQYF

V gene: TRBV27
J gene: TRBJ1-2
CDR3 protein: CASSLLPPHGPLTHGYTF

V gene: TRBV28
J gene: TRBJ2-5
CDR3 protein: CASNPYEYQETQYF

V gene: TRBV27
J gene: TRBJ2-7
CDR3 protein: CASSFAGVVSYEQYF